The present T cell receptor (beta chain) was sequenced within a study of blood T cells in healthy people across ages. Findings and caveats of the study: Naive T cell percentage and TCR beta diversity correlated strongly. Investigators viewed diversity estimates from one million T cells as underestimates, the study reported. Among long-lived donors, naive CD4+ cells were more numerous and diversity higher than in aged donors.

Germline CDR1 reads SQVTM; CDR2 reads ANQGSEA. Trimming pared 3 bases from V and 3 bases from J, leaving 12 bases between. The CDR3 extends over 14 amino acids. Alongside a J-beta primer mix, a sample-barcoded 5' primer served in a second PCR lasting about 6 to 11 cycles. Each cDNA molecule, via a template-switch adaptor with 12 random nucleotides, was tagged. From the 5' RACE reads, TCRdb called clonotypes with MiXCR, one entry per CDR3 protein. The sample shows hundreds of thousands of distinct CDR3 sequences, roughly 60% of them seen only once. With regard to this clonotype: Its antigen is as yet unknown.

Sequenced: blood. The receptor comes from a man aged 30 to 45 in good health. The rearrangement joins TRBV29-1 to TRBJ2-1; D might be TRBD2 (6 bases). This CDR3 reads CSVDSGSGYNEQFF. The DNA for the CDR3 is TGCAGCGTTGATAGCGGCAGCGGCTACAATGAGCAGTTCTTC.